Following are 13 T cell receptor beta chains from one sample sequenced in a study of cytomegalovirus exposure and HLA in healthy donors. This table comes from immunoSEQ multiplex PCR, and its TCRdb copy is limited to in-frame clones, with some not included. Of 250,000 to 350,000 clones listed, 70% to 90% are singletons. Sequencing was carried out using PBMCs. These receptors were taken from a woman younger than 35 in good health and CMV-seronegative.

This clone was detected only a few times. The chain joins TRBV6-6 to TRBJ2-7, with D possibly TRBD1 on 6 matching bases. This CDR3 has 14 residues. Germline V gives CDR1 MNHNY, CDR2 SVGAGI (reference sequence). The germline V and J ends were trimmed by 2 bases and 4 bases, with 12 bases remaining between them. The CDR3: CASSYEDSGYEQYF. The DNA for the CDR3 is TGTGCCAGCAGTTACGAGGACAGTGGATACGAGCAGTACTTC.

The chain combines TRBV2 with TRBJ2-7, with D perhaps TRBD2 (6 bases). Germline values: CDR1 SNHLY, CDR2 FYNNEI. The CDR3 has 15 residues. V lost 6 bases and J lost 2, with 17 bases in between. In DNA form, the CDR3 reads TGTGCCAGCAGCCAGGACGGGGGACGGCCCTACGAGCAGTACTTC. Its protein product is CASSQDGGRPYEQYF.

This sequence joins TRBV5-6 and TRBJ1-2; a weak D match, TRBD1 (5 bases). CDR3 length: 13 residues. V was shortened by 0 bases and J by 5 bases, with 8 bases between the two germline ends. Per the germline V gene, CDR1 is SGHDT and CDR2 is YYEEEE. The CDR3 reads CASSLAGSYGYTF. The CDR3 DNA reads TGTGCCAGCAGCTTGGCAGGGTCTTATGGCTACACCTTC.

V usage is TRBV6-1 and J usage is TRBJ2-1; 11 bases match TRBD2. Germline loops: CDR1 MNHNS, CDR2 SASEGT. After removal of 1 base from V and 9 bases from J, the junction contained 8 bases not matched to a gene. CDR3 length equals 16 residues. Here the CDR3 DNA reads TGTGCCAGCAGTGAAGGGGAGACTAGCGGGATGGGTGAGCAGTTCTTC. Protein sequence: CASSEGETSGMGEQFF.

The rearrangement joins TRBV9 to TRBJ1-2, with TRBD1 as a possible D gene (5 bases). CDR3 length: 12 residues. Germline CDR1 is SGDLS and CDR2 is YYNGEE. The ends were cut back, 3 bases at V and 9 bases at J, with 12 bases in the middle. In DNA form, the CDR3 reads TGTGCCAGCAGCGCGGGGGACGCCCGCTACACCTTC. It translates to CASSAGDARYTF.

The chain recombines TRBV5-4 with TRBJ2-6, with D possibly being TRBD2 (6 bases). Germline values: CDR1 SGHNT, CDR2 YYREEE (reference sequence). V gave up 1 base and J gave up 4 bases, with 21 bases separating them. The CDR3 sequence is 19 residues long. The CDR3 is CASSLFLGRLDFGANVLTF. The CDR3 region has the DNA TGTGCCAGCAGCTTGTTCTTAGGGAGGTTGGACTTCGGGGCCAACGTCCTGACTTTC.

The chain couples TRBV19 to TRBJ2-1; 12 bases match TRBD2. The V gene end was trimmed by 4 bases and the J gene end by 9 bases; junction bases not matched to a gene: 7. Germline V gene lookup returns CDR1 LNHDA and CDR2 SQIVND (reference sequence). The CDR3 spans 15 residues. The CDR3 protein is CASSTRRLAGVEQFF. The CDR3 DNA reads TGTGCCAGTAGTACCCGGAGACTAGCGGGAGTTGAGCAGTTCTTC. Using reference TRBV19 and TRBJ2-1 for the parts outside the CDR3, the full variable domain is DGGITQSPKYLFRKEGQNVTLSCEQNLNHDAMYWYRQDPGQGLRLIYYSQIVNDFQKGDIAEGYSVSREKKESFPLTVTSAQKNPTAFYLCASSTRRLAGVEQFFGPGTRLTVL.

This clone was detected only a few times. The chain links TRBV4-1 to TRBJ1-6; tentative D call: TRBD1 (6 bases). V lost 1 base and J 6 bases, leaving 7 bases between the germline ends. Looked up from germline, CDR1 is MGHRA and CDR2 is YSYEKL. The CDR3 has 14 residues. In DNA, the CDR3 is TGCGCCAGCAGCCAAGGGACAGTTAATTCACCCCTCCACTTT. Translation gives CASSQGTVNSPLHF.

The J gene is TRBJ1-5, the V gene TRBV19, with TRBD1 identical over 9 bases. The length of the CDR3 is 15 residues. J was trimmed by 6 bases and V by 3 bases; bases with no gene match: 6. Looked up from germline, CDR1 is LNHDA and CDR2 is SQIVND (reference sequence). CDR3 in DNA: TGTGCCAGTAGTATTAGGGGGACAGGGTCTCAGCCCCAGCATTTT. Its translation is CASSIRGTGSQPQHF.

This chain joins TRBV7-9 and TRBJ1-1; the D gene is possibly TRBD1 (6 bases). Trimming took off 5 bases at V and 0 bases at J, with 13 bases between the two ends. Germline assignment: CDR1 SEHNR and CDR2 FQNEAQ (reference sequence). This CDR3 has 15 residues. The CDR3 DNA follows: TGTGCCAGCAGCCTTGGACAGAATGTGAACACTGAAGCTTTCTTT. This sequence encodes CASSLGQNVNTEAFF.

This sequence joins TRBV7-2 and TRBJ1-1; no reliable D call. Looked up from germline, CDR1 is SGHTA and CDR2 is FQGNSA. Trimming stripped 5 bases from V and 5 bases from J, with 18 bases between. The CDR3 spans 15 residues. CDR3 in DNA: TGTGCCAGCAGCCCCGGATCCCCCACGGGGACTGAAGCTTTCTTT. It is translated as CASSPGSPTGTEAFF.

DNA for the CDR3: TGTGCCAGCAGTGACCAAATACTTGGAAACACCATATATTTT. Protein: CASSDQILGNTIYF. This chain links TRBV6-1 with TRBJ1-3; D remains unclear. Germline CDR1 MNHNS, CDR2 SASEGT. Trimming shortened V by 3 bases and J by 3 bases, and 9 bases separated the two germline ends. The CDR3 runs 14 residues.

The V call is TRBV27, the J call TRBJ1-5; D is undetermined. This CDR3 region has 12 residues. In germline, CDR1 is MNHEY, CDR2 SMNVEV (reference sequence). V shed 2 bases and J shed 7 bases, with 6 bases lying between them. The CDR3 here is CASSLVGQPQHF. CDR3 coding DNA: TGTGCCAGCAGTTTAGTCGGGCAGCCCCAGCATTTT.